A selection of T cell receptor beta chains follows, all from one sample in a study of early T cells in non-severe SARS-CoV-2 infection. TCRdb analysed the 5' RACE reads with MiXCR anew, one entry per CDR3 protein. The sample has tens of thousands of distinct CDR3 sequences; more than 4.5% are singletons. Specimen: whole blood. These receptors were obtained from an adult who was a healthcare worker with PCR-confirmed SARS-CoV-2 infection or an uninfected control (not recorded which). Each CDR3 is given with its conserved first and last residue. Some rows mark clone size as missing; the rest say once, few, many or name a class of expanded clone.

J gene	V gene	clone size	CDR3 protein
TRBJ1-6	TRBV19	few	CASSTTWANSPLHF
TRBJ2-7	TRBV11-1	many	CASSFALTSYEQYF
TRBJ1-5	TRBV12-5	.	CASVDWSYQPQHF
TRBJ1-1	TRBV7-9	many	CASSGTGGTEAFF
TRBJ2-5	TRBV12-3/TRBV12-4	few	CASTTLGRQETQYF
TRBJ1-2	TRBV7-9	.	CASGIGAPAGYTF
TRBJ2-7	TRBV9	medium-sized	CASNVLGAYEQYF
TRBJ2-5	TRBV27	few	CASSHGGTQYF
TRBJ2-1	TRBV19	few	CASSIGTGGAWNEQFF
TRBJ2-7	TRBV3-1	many	CASSPLRMGAEAHEQYF
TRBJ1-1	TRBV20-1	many	CSGPGGGTEAFF
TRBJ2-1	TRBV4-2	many	CASSQDWRSFNYNEQFF
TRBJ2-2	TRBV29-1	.	CSVDGDRGLGGELFF
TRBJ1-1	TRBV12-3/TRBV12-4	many	CASSPRGGLNTEAFF
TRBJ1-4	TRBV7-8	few	CASSLGRTAELFF
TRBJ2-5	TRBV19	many	CASSPQGQETQYF
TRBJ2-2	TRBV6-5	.	CASSYSNRVSGELFF
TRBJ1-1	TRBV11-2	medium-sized	CASSSETNTEAFF
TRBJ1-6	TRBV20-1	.	CSANTPGPGSSPLHF
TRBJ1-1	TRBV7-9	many	CASSLTGIANTEAFF
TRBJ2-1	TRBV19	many	CASSQRGALWQFF
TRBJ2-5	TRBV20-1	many	CSARPHRGETQYF
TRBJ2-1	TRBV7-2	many	CASSLTQLKNNEQFF
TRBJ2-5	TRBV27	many	CASRTSSRTGVETQYF
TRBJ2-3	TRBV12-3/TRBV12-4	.	CASSPFGTGADTQYF
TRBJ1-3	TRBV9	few	CASSVEGAGNTIYF
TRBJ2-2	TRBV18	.	CASSPGFNTGELFF
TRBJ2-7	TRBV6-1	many	CASSFDASYEQYF
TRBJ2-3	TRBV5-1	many	CASSLETGVVTDTQYF
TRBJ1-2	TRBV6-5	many	CASSPAAPDLYGYTF
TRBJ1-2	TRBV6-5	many	CASSYTENYGYTF
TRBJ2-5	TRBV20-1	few	CSASPGGLGETQYF
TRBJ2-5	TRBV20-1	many	CSAREGQGAKTQYF
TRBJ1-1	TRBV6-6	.	CASSGRLTEAFF
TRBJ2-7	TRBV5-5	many	CASSLGTGISTYEQYF
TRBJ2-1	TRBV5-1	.	CASSLADLFNEQFF
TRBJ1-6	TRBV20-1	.	CSARDSRMSSYNSPLHF
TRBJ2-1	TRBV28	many	CASSRDRGFPHNEQFF
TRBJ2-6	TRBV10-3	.	CAIRDSDSGANVLTF
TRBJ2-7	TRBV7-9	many	CASSSRATYEQYF
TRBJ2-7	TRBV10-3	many	CAISNLDREGLGEQYF
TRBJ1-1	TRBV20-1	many	CSARLAVNTEAFF
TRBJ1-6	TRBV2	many	CASTGLAVNSPLHF
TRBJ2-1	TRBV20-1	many	CSAPGQAYNEQFF
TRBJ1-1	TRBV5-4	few	CASSLAKQGWTEAFF
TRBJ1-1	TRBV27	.	CASRQNRGRGTEAFF
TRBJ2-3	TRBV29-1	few	CSVEDPAGGRKDTQYF
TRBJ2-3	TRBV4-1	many	CASSQGILGTDTQYF
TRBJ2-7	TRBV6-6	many	CASNQGTGATYEQYF
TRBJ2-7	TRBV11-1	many	CASSLPSGGRYEQYF
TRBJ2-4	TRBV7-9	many	CASSLGQGANIQYF